This TCR beta chain was documented in a study of blood T cell repertoires in COVID-19 (dated by TCRdb to the early 2020s). Study-wide context: Samples covering the acute and convalescent phases of COVID-19 were provided by collaborators in the United States, Italy and Spain. The prospective study material was composed of cDNA or gDNA derived from T cells, B-cell-depleted T cells, or PBMCs. The repertoires were made available in a free public database intended to serve as a resource for research on the immune response to SARS-CoV-2. Where HLA class I and class II types were available, the types were taken from metadata supplied by the sample provider, not from assay-based typing. Nearly every sample came with metadata listing a de-identified subject ID, COVID-19 status, age in years and sex. The samples were drawn from the first 160 participants of the ongoing ImmuneRACE study and from some 1,300 subjects provided by 6 global collaborators. Deeply sampled blood TCRbeta repertoires from subjects exposed to, actively infected with, or recovered from COVID-19 were included in the dataset.

The CDR3 runs 15 amino acids, cysteine and phenylalanine included. This entry keeps only the CDR3 DNA: 45 bases, framed from base 1. Taken from the germline V gene, the CDR1 and CDR2 loops are MNHEY and SVGAGI. V and J are trimmed by 5 bases and 4 bases, and the gene matches miss 9 bases of the junction. On this clone: There is no known antigen for this receptor. Base qualities are missing; no much larger clone stands one base away.

TCRbeta CDR3 regions were amplified from genomic DNA by means of the immunoSEQ Assay, a bias-controlled multiplex PCR. Turning to the authors' computational methods: Within the assay, amplification of reference gene primers was used to estimate how many nucleated cells each sample contained. To quantify the absolute abundance of each unique TCRbeta CDR3 rearrangement, sequence reads were collapsed and filtered. For each sample, productive Simpson clonality was calculated by taking the square root of Simpson's diversity index across productive rearrangements. What TCRdb holds here is the immuneACCESS table cut down to in-frame rearrangements. Part of the clones is not present; checked against another copy, under half of the missing clones reflect an unresolved V gene, and the others are unexplained. V, J and clone size reflect that table, while D and trimming were determined from the DNA. The sample yields about 250,000 clones; approximately 88% were counted once. The ten largest make up roughly 6% of the sample.

One collaborating source in Seattle enrolled patients during active infection and followed them longitudinally through the course of disease. Whole blood was collected in K2EDTA tubes by collaborating institutions according to the institutions' own protocols. For TCRbeta analysis, collaborator samples were shipped as frozen whole blood, as isolated PBMCs, or as DNA extracted from either sample type. Paper-wide results and their limitations: The amount of clinical and demographic metadata varied by source and participant and was provided uncurated.

Sequenced input: peripheral blood. This receptor chain uses TRBV6-5 and TRBJ2-7; the central 9 bases match TRBD2. The sequence was obtained from a woman aged 25 to 45 with COVID-19, enrolled during active disease. The DNA sequence is TGTGCCAGCAGTCACCCAGCGGGGGGCGGGTACGAGCAGTACTTC. It translates to CASSHPAGGGYEQYF.